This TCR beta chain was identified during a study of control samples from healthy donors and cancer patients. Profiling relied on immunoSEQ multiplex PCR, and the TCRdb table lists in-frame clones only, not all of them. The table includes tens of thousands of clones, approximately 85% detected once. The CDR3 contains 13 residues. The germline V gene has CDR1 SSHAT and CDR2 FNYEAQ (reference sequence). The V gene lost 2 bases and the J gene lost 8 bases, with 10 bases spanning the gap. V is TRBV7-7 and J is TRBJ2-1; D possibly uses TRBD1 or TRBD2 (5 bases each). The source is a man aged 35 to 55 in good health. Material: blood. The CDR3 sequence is CASSLYRGDEQFF. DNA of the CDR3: TGTGCCAGCAGCTTATATCGGGGCGATGAGCAGTTCTTC.